Sequencing of this TCR beta chain was carried out in a study of metastatic and nonmetastatic thyroid tumors. The overall study: Samples came from malignant and benign thyroid patients, and repertoires were compared across blood and tumor or nodule tissue.

Study processing details: Clinicopathological groups of papillary thyroid cancer showed CDR3 differences that were used to build a distant-metastasis classifier. MiXCR was used by TCRdb to re-call the PCR reads. The V and J calls were determined by TCRdb, not by the authors. The table has roughly 30,000 clones, roughly 4% seen once. This clone was detected a few times. Its antigen is undetermined. The germline gene is not matched at one end of the junction; a read error may be the cause. Each patient went into thyroid surgery without having received any treatment. The CDR3 has 14 residues. The germline V gene encodes CDR1 LGHDT and CDR2 YNNKEL (reference sequence). Study-wide points: Reportedly, malignant thyroid tumors had significantly higher TCR beta diversity than benign nodules, in blood and tumor.

The sequence derives from a male donor with papillary thyroid cancer or a benign thyroid nodule (not recorded which). Some clones in this sample may be carry-over from other donors' samples. This chain uses TRBV3-1 with TRBJ2-1; D uncertain. The specimen was blood. The CDR3 loop reads CASSQLSTGNEQFF. In DNA form, the CDR3 reads TGTGCCAGTAGCCAACTCAGTACTGGGAATGAGCAGTTCTTC.